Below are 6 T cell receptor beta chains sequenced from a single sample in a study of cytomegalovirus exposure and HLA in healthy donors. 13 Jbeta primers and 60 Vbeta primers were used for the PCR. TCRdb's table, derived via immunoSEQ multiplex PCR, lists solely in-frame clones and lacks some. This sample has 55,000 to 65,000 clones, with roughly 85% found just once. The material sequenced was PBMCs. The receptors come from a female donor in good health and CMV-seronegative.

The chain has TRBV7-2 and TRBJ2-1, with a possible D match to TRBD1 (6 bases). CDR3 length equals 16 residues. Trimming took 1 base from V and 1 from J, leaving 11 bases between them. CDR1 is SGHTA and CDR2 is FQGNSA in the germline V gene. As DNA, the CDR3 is TGTGCCAGCAGCTTAGGGGGGCAGGGGTCCTACAATGAGCAGTTCTTC. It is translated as CASSLGGQGSYNEQFF.

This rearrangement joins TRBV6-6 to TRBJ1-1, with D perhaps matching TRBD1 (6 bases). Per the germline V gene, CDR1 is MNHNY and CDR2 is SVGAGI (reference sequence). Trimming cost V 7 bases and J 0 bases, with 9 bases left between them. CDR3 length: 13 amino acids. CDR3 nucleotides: TGTGCCAGCATGGGGACATTGAACACTGAAGCTTTCTTT. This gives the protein CASMGTLNTEAFF.

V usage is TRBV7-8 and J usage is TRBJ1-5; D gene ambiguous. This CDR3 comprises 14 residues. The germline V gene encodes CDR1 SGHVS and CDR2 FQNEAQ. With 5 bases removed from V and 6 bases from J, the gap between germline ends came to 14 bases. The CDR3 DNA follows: TGTGCCAGCAGCCAGCGGGGTGAGGTTCAGCCCCAGCATTTT. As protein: CASSQRGEVQPQHF. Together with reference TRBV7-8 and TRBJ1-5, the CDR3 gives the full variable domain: GAGVSQSPRYKVAKRGQDVALRCDPISGHVSLFWYQQALGQGPEFLTYFQNEAQLDKSGLPSDRFFAERPEGSVSTLKIQRTQQEDSAVYLCASSQRGEVQPQHFGDGTRLSIL.

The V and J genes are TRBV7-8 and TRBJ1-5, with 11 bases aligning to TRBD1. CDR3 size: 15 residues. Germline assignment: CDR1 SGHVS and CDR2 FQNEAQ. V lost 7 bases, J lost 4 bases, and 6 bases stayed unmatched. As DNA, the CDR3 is TGTGCCAGCACCTTGGGACAGGGGGTTAATCAGCCCCAGCATTTT. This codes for CASTLGQGVNQPQHF.

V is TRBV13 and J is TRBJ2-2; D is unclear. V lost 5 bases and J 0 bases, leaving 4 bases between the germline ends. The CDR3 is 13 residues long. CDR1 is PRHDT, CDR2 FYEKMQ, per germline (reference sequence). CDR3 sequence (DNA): TGTGCCAGCAGCCAGGCGAACACCGGGGAGCTGTTTTTT. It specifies CASSQANTGELFF.

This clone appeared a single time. The CDR3 DNA is TGTGCCAGCTCACCCTCAACAGGGTCTGGTTCACCCCTCCACTTT. Its translation is CASSPSTGSGSPLHF. J is TRBJ1-6 and V is TRBV18, with a tentative D call TRBD1 (6 bases). There are 15 residues in the CDR3. In germline, CDR1 is KGHSH, CDR2 LQKENI. The V and J ends lost 3 bases and 9 bases respectively, with 15 bases between them.